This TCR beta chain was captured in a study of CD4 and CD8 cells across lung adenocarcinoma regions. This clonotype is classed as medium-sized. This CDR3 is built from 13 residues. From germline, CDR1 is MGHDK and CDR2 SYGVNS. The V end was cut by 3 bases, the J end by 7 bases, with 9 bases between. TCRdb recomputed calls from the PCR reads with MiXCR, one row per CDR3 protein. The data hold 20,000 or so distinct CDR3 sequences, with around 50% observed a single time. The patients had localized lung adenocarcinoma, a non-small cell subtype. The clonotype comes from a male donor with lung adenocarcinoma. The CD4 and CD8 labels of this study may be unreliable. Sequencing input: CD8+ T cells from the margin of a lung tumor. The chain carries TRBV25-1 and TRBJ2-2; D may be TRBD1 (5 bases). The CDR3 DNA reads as TGTGCCAGCAGTGACAGGGAAATCGGGGAGCTGTTTTTT. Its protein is CASSDREIGELFF.